This TCR beta chain stems from a study of patients and donors after allogeneic stem cell transplantation (dated by TCRdb to the early 2020s). CDR1 and CDR2, looked up from the germline V gene (reference sequence), are MNHEY and SMNVEV. Trimming leaves V shorter by 6 bases and J shorter by 8 bases, with the junction holding 12 bases beyond the gene matches. The CDR3 starts with the cysteine, ends with the phenylalanine, and has 15 residues. Only CDR3 DNA remains: 45 bases, in frame from the first base. This clonotype was observed a few times. This clone's antigen is unknown. Base qualities are not provided; no much larger clone lies one nucleotide away. Library method: RT-PCR. The instrument given in TCRdb is NextSeq 550. TCRdb passed the public sequencing reads through fastp at Q25 and MiXCR, retaining productive beta sequences. Identical CDR3 protein sequences are pooled into one entry, listed with their most common genes and DNA. The table for this sample lists about 57,000 distinct CDR3 sequences; 13% of them were counted only once. The top ten clones comprise 25% to 40% of the sample.

This receptor was obtained from a human donor who was either an allogeneic HSCT recipient or a stem cell or donor lymphocyte infusion donor (not recorded which). It is not recorded whose cells these are; they may come from a transplant donor. Sequences were obtained from blood, either unsorted or a sorted T cell fraction (not recorded which). The chain uses TRBV27 and TRBJ2-1, and 8 junctional nucleotides match TRBD2. The CDR3 protein is CASSPSGVAGYEQFF. The nucleotide sequence is TGTGCCAGCAGCCCTTCCGGGGTAGCGGGATATGAGCAGTTCTTC.